These 27 T cell receptor beta chains were sequenced from one sample in a study of blood T cell repertoires in COVID-19. Here immunoSEQ multiplex PCR was the method, and the copy in TCRdb shows in-frame clones only, minus some. The repertoire holds about 270,000 clones, with about nine tenths as singletons. The source material was PBMCs or T cells enriched from blood (not recorded which). These receptors all stem from a woman between 50 and 59 years old who had recovered from COVID-19.

This clone was found once. V is TRBV5-8 and J is TRBJ1-2, with 7 bases lining up with TRBD1. V shed 0 bases, J shed 4 bases, and the junction held 3 bases outside the gene matches. Germline CDR1 reads SGHTS; CDR2 reads YDEGEE. The CDR3 consists of 14 residues. The CDR3 spells CASSLGRDSYGYTF. In DNA, the CDR3 is TGTGCCAGCAGCTTGGGCCGGGACAGCTATGGCTACACCTTC.

A word on this clone: This same CDR3 is encoded by further DNA sequences in the sample. V usage is TRBV28 and J usage is TRBJ1-1; weak D call: TRBD1 (6 bases). CDR1 and CDR2 from the germline V gene are MDHEN and SYDVKM. V gave up 5 bases and J gave up 4 bases, with 11 bases separating them. This CDR3 is built from 13 residues. Written as DNA, the CDR3 is TGTGCCAGCAGTCCGGGGGGCGGCACTGAAGCTTTCTTT. Protein: CASSPGGGTEAFF.

This clone was observed a handful of times. The V and J genes are TRBV13 and TRBJ1-2, with D possibly being TRBD1 (5 bases). The CDR3 extends over 14 amino acids. Per germline, CDR1 PRHDT and CDR2 FYEKMQ (reference sequence). V was pared by 1 base and J by 4 bases, with 10 bases between. The CDR3 here is CASSLEQARYGYTF. The CDR3 coding sequence is TGTGCCAGCAGCTTAGAACAGGCCCGCTATGGCTACACCTTC.

This sequence joins TRBV30 and TRBJ2-7, with D perhaps TRBD2 (7 bases). CDR3 length equals 13 residues. Trimming took 2 bases from V and 11 from J, leaving 19 bases between them. CDR1 and CDR2 (germline): GTSNPN, SVGIG (reference sequence). CDR3 coding DNA: TGTGCCTGGAGTTATGAGACCAGAGGGGGGGAGTACTTC. Translating it yields CAWSYETRGGEYF.

V gene TRBV7-3 combines with J gene TRBJ2-3; 8 bases are shared with TRBD2. CDR3 length equals 15 residues. V lost 0 bases and J lost 2; bases outside the gene matches: 1. The germline V gene has CDR1 SGHTA and CDR2 FQGTGA. CDR3 DNA: TGTGCCAGCAGCTTAACTAGCGGGAACACAGATACGCAGTATTTT. Its protein is CASSLTSGNTDTQYF.

The chain uses TRBV10-3 and TRBJ2-1, with 10 bases aligning to TRBD2. Germline trimming cut 9 bases from V and 3 bases from J; bases unmatched to any gene: 5. The CDR3 extends over 14 amino acids. The germline V gene encodes CDR1 ENHRY and CDR2 SYGVKD. The CDR3 bases are TGTGCCATAAAAACTAGCGGGATCTACAATGAGCAGTTCTTC. Translating it yields CAIKTSGIYNEQFF.

This clone was seen a handful of times. Other DNA sequences in this specimen translate into the identical CDR3. The V and J genes are TRBV28 and TRBJ1-2, with D maybe TRBD1 (6 bases). This CDR3 is 14 amino acids long. Trimming took 3 bases from V and 2 from J, leaving 10 bases between them. The V gene's germline CDR1 is MDHEN and CDR2 SYDVKM. CDR3 region: CASSFPDRNYGYTF. In DNA form, the CDR3 reads TGTGCCAGCAGTTTCCCGGACAGAAACTATGGCTACACCTTC.

The rearrangement joins TRBV5-6 to TRBJ2-1; 11 bases line up with TRBD2. Germline CDR1 and CDR2: SGHDT and YYEEEE. Germline trimming cut 4 bases from V and 4 bases from J; bases unmatched to any gene: 10. This CDR3 has 17 amino acids. CDR3 sequence reads: CASSLGTGTSGYNEQFF. The CDR3 region has the DNA TGTGCCAGCAGCCTCGGCACCGGGACTAGCGGTTACAATGAGCAGTTCTTC.

The rearrangement links TRBV6-5 to TRBJ2-7; 7 bases align to TRBD1. CDR3 length: 14 residues. V lost 4 bases to trimming and J lost 1 base; unmatched junction nucleotides: 4. Germline assignment: CDR1 MNHEY and CDR2 SVGAGI. DNA of the CDR3: TGTGCCAGCAGTTTACCGGGACAGTCCTACGAGCAGTACTTC. Translated: CASSLPGQSYEQYF.

The V gene is TRBV9, the J gene TRBJ1-3; D gene uncertain. CDR3 length: 14 amino acids. Trimming stripped 4 bases from V and 0 bases from J, with 8 bases between. The germline CDR1 and CDR2 sequences are SGDLS and YYNGEE. The CDR3 DNA reads TGTGCCAGCAGCCGAATTAGCTCTGGAAACACCATATATTTT. Translation gives CASSRISSGNTIYF.

The chain links TRBV6-6 to TRBJ1-2, with 7 bases that match TRBD1. This CDR3 contains 12 residues. Germline V lookup: CDR1 MNHNY, CDR2 SVGAGI (reference sequence). The trim removed 4 bases at V and 14 bases at J, leaving 10 bases unmatched. CDR3 protein: CASSSDRERCTF. The CDR3 bases are TGTGCCAGCAGTTCCGACAGGGAAAGGTGTACCTTC.

The rearrangement links TRBV20-1 to TRBJ2-1, with D perhaps TRBD2 (5 bases). Deletions cut 3 bases from V and 5 bases from J, with 14 bases between. The CDR3 is 14 residues long. The germline CDR1 and CDR2 sequences are DFQATT and SNEGSKA (reference sequence). For the CDR3, the DNA is TGCAGTGCTAGTTTATGGAGGTTTAACAATGAGCAGTTCTTC. It specifies CSASLWRFNNEQFF.

The rearrangement joins TRBV9 to TRBJ1-1; D is unresolved. The length of the CDR3 is 16 residues. With 4 bases removed from V and 9 bases from J, the gap between germline ends came to 25 bases. Germline V gives CDR1 SGDLS, CDR2 YYNGEE. The CDR3 DNA reads as TGTGCCAGCAGCACTACCCCGGACGGTGGAGGGAGGAAAGCTTTCTTT. This translates into CASSTTPDGGGRKAFF.

V gene TRBV5-6 combines with J gene TRBJ1-5, with D perhaps TRBD1 (5 bases). Trimming took 1 base from V and 3 from J, leaving 14 bases between them. CDR3 length equals 16 residues. Germline CDR1 is SGHDT and CDR2 is YYEEEE. CDR3 region: CASSLPGAANNQPQHF. CDR3 coding DNA: TGTGCCAGCAGCTTGCCTGGGGCCGCGAACAATCAGCCCCAGCATTTT.

This chain uses TRBV7-9 with TRBJ2-2; TRBD2 matches 8 bases. With V trimmed by 5 bases and J by 6 bases, 8 bases remained unmatched. Germline loops: CDR1 SEHNR, CDR2 FQNEAQ (reference sequence). The CDR3 contains 15 residues. CDR3 amino acids: CASSQVSSGSGELFF. The CDR3 nucleotides read TGTGCCAGCAGCCAAGTTTCTAGCGGGTCCGGGGAGCTGTTTTTT. Based on the CDR3 plus reference TRBV7-9 and TRBJ2-2, the full variable domain is DTGVSQNPRHKITKRGQNVTFRCDPISEHNRLYWYRQTLGQGPEFLTYFQNEAQLEKSRLLSDRFSAERPKGSFSTLEIQRTEQGDSAMYLCASSQVSSGSGELFFGEGSRLTVL.

V is TRBV28 and J is TRBJ1-3; no clear D. This CDR3 spans 15 amino acids. V dropped 3 bases and J dropped 0 bases, with 9 bases sitting between them. Germline V gives CDR1 MDHEN, CDR2 SYDVKM. The CDR3 loop reads CASSFQAISGNTIYF. In nucleotides, the CDR3 is TGTGCCAGCAGTTTTCAAGCCATCTCTGGAAACACCATATATTTT.

The chain couples TRBV5-6 to TRBJ1-2; 7 nucleotides line up with TRBD1. Germline CDR1 is SGHDT and CDR2 is YYEEEE. The CDR3 has 14 residues. Trimming at V came to 1 base and at J to 4 bases, leaving 4 bases not matched to a gene. As DNA, the CDR3 is TGTGCCAGCAGCTTGAGGACAGGAATCTATGGCTACACCTTC. Translation gives CASSLRTGIYGYTF.

The V gene is TRBV5-8, the J gene TRBJ1-4, with no clear D. The germline V gene has CDR1 SGHTS and CDR2 YDEGEE. CDR3 length: 14 amino acids. Trimming stripped 4 bases from V and 8 bases from J, with 15 bases between. The CDR3 region has the DNA TGTGCCAGCAGCCACCCCTCGACGGGGGAAAAACTGTTTTTT. It specifies CASSHPSTGEKLFF.

The chain recombines TRBV3-1 (or the pseudogene TRBV3-2) with TRBJ1-2; D perhaps matches TRBD1 (5 bases). The germline CDR1 and CDR2 sequences are LGHDT and YNNKEL (reference sequence). V dropped 3 bases and J dropped 7 bases, with 18 bases sitting between them. The CDR3 contains 15 residues. This CDR3 is CASSHSLDSRTGYTF. The CDR3, as DNA: TGTGCCAGCAGCCACAGCCTTGACAGTCGGACTGGCTACACCTTC.

V usage is TRBV6-2 or TRBV6-3 and J usage is TRBJ2-7; 9 bases are a match to TRBD2. The germline CDR1 and CDR2 sequences are MNHEY and SVGEGT. The junction had 5 bases not matched to a gene; V was cut back by 5 bases and J by 3 bases. The CDR3 has 14 amino acids. CDR3 sequence reads: CASSIASGNYEQYF. CDR3 nucleotides: TGTGCCAGCAGTATCGCTAGCGGGAACTACGAGCAGTACTTC.

The chain employs TRBV6-5 and TRBJ1-6, with 7 bases fitting TRBD1. Trimming at V came to 6 bases and at J to 3 bases, leaving 2 bases not matched to a gene. Germline CDR1 is MNHEY and CDR2 is SVGAGI. The CDR3 loop spans 14 amino acids. CDR3 sequence (DNA): TGTGCCAGCAGAAACAGGGGCTATAATTCACCCCTCCACTTT. It codes for CASRNRGYNSPLHF.

The rearrangement links TRBV6-2 or TRBV6-3 to TRBJ2-7; 11 bases are shared with TRBD2. V lost 5 bases, J lost 9 bases, and 18 bases stayed unmatched. The CDR3 has 17 amino acids. CDR1 and CDR2 (germline): MNHEY, SVGEGT. Here the CDR3 reads CASSLVTSGIISSVQYF. The CDR3 DNA sequence: TGTGCCAGCAGTCTAGTGACTAGCGGGATTATTTCCTCCGTGCAGTACTTC.

This chain links TRBV19 with TRBJ2-7; a weak D match, TRBD2 (6 bases). Trimming left V 1 base short and J 4 bases short, with 11 bases between. CDR1 and CDR2 from the germline V gene are LNHDA and SQIVND (reference sequence). There are 14 residues in the CDR3. In nucleotides, the CDR3 is TGTGCCAGTAGTATAGCGGACGGGGGATACGAGCAGTACTTC. This sequence encodes CASSIADGGYEQYF.

The rearrangement links TRBV27 to TRBJ2-3; TRBD1 agrees at 9 bases. Germline loops: CDR1 MNHEY, CDR2 SMNVEV (reference sequence). V lost 3 bases and J lost 4; bases outside the gene matches: 5. There are 15 residues in the CDR3. The CDR3 loop reads CASSLGQGRSDTQYF. The CDR3 nucleotides are TGTGCCAGCAGTTTGGGACAGGGAAGGTCAGATACGCAGTATTTT.

The chain is built from TRBV14 and TRBJ2-3; D remains unclear. Trimming took off 2 bases at V and 5 bases at J, with 5 bases between the two ends. The V gene's germline CDR1 is SGHDN and CDR2 FVKESK. This CDR3 comprises 12 residues. CDR3 sequence reads: CASSQSGDTQYF. The DNA for the CDR3 is TGTGCCAGCAGCCAATCGGGAGATACGCAGTATTTT.

The CDR3 is CASSFAGTLNTIYF. The CDR3 DNA follows: TGTGCCAGCAGCTTCGCCGGGACTTTAAACACCATATATTTT. This sequence joins TRBV5-8 and TRBJ1-3, with D perhaps TRBD1 (5 bases). Trimming removed 2 bases at V and 6 bases at J, with 12 bases between. CDR1 and CDR2 (germline): SGHTS, YDEGEE. This CDR3 spans 14 amino acids. The full variable domain, with the rest looked up from reference TRBV5-8 and TRBJ1-3, is EAGVTQSPTHLIKTRGQQATLRCSPISGHTSVYWYQQALGLGLQFLLWYDEGEERNRGNFPPRFSGRQFPNYSSELNVNALELEDSALYLCASSFAGTLNTIYFGEGSWLTVV.

The chain uses TRBV7-2 and TRBJ2-7; 7 nucleotides line up with TRBD2. The CDR3 is 14 residues long. The junction had 4 bases not matched to a gene; V was cut back by 5 bases and J by 0 bases. Germline V lookup: CDR1 SGHTA, CDR2 FQGNSA. CDR3 nucleotide sequence: TGTGCCAGCAGCCCACTAGCGTTCTCCTACGAGCAGTACTTC. It specifies CASSPLAFSYEQYF.